A selection of T cell receptor beta chains follows, all from one sample in a study of blood T cells in healthy people across ages. One entry per CDR3 protein, called by TCRdb with MiXCR from the 5' RACE reads. The sample carries approximately 800,000 distinct CDR3 sequences, approximately 59% recorded once. Sequencing was carried out using blood. These receptors were collected from a man aged 25-45 years in good health. Both conserved end residues are part of each CDR3. Fields, in order: D gene, J gene, V gene, clone size, CDR3 DNA, CDR3 protein. The D gene is left open where the match is weak. Clone sizes are given selectively: once, few, many, or a class where the clone is expanded.

d_call: TRBD1; j_call: TRBJ2-7; v_call: TRBV10-3; clone_size: NA; cdr3_nt: TGTGCCATCAGTGAGTCTCAGACAGGGACCTACGAGCAGTACTTC; cdr3_aa: CAISESQTGTYEQYF
d_call: NA; j_call: TRBJ1-2; v_call: TRBV4-1; clone_size: NA; cdr3_nt: TGCGCCAGCAGCCAAGTCTCCAACTATGGCTACACCTTC; cdr3_aa: CASSQVSNYGYTF
d_call: NA; j_call: TRBJ2-2; v_call: TRBV29-1; clone_size: NA; cdr3_nt: TGCAGCGTTTGGGGGGCGAGGACCGGGGAGCTGTTTTTT; cdr3_aa: CSVWGARTGELFF
d_call: TRBD1; j_call: TRBJ2-3; v_call: TRBV7-9; clone_size: NA; cdr3_nt: TGTGCCAGCAGCCGGACAGGTACTCTGGATACGCAGTATTTT; cdr3_aa: CASSRTGTLDTQYF
d_call: NA; j_call: TRBJ1-1; v_call: TRBV18; clone_size: NA; cdr3_nt: TGTGCCAGCTCGGCCACTTCCACCACTGAAGCTTTCTTT; cdr3_aa: CASSATSTTEAFF
d_call: NA; j_call: TRBJ1-3; v_call: TRBV7-2; clone_size: once; cdr3_nt: TGTGCCAGCAGCTTAGGCCCTACCGGGACACCTTCTGGAAACACCATATATTTT; cdr3_aa: CASSLGPTGTPSGNTIYF
d_call: TRBD1; j_call: TRBJ1-4; v_call: TRBV6-1; clone_size: NA; cdr3_nt: TGTGCCAGCAGTGAACTCTGGACAGGGAGACAAACTAATGAAAAACTGTTTTTT; cdr3_aa: CASSELWTGRQTNEKLFF
d_call: TRBD1; j_call: TRBJ2-7; v_call: TRBV4-3; clone_size: NA; cdr3_nt: TGCGCCAGCAGCCAAGCGGACAGGGGAACCTACGAGCAGTACTTC; cdr3_aa: CASSQADRGTYEQYF
d_call: NA; j_call: TRBJ1-4; v_call: TRBV4-3; clone_size: few; cdr3_nt: TGCGCCAGCAGCCAAGACGAGGTGGAGACAGTCATAGGGGAAAAACTGTTTTTT; cdr3_aa: CASSQDEVETVIGEKLFF
d_call: NA; j_call: TRBJ1-5; v_call: TRBV19; clone_size: NA; cdr3_nt: TGTGCCAGTAGTATAGTGAGGGTCGGCAATCAGCCCCAGCATTTT; cdr3_aa: CASSIVRVGNQPQHF
d_call: NA; j_call: TRBJ2-7; v_call: TRBV6-1; clone_size: NA; cdr3_nt: TGTGCCAGCAGCTTAAGGTCGGGGACCCCCCACTACGAGCAGTACTTC; cdr3_aa: CASSLRSGTPHYEQYF
d_call: NA; j_call: TRBJ1-1; v_call: TRBV6-1; clone_size: NA; cdr3_nt: TGTGCCAGCAAAATTTTGGGGGGCGCTGAAGCTTTCTTT; cdr3_aa: CASKILGGAEAFF
d_call: TRBD1; j_call: TRBJ1-4; v_call: TRBV20-1; clone_size: NA; cdr3_nt: TGCAGTGCTCCCCCGGAGCAGGGGGTTGAAAAACTGTTTTTT; cdr3_aa: CSAPPEQGVEKLFF
d_call: TRBD1; j_call: TRBJ2-7; v_call: TRBV4-2; clone_size: NA; cdr3_nt: TGTGCCAGCAGCCAAGTCGAGGGACAGGGGGGCGAGCAGTACTTC; cdr3_aa: CASSQVEGQGGEQYF
d_call: NA; j_call: TRBJ2-3; v_call: TRBV6-5; clone_size: NA; cdr3_nt: TGTGCCAGCAGTTACGGGGGGCGCTTAGATACGCAGTATTTT; cdr3_aa: CASSYGGRLDTQYF
d_call: NA; j_call: TRBJ2-1; v_call: TRBV14; clone_size: NA; cdr3_nt: TGTGCCAGCAGCTCCCGCCTTAGGGATGAGCAGTTCTTC; cdr3_aa: CASSSRLRDEQFF
d_call: TRBD2; j_call: TRBJ2-1; v_call: TRBV9; clone_size: NA; cdr3_nt: TGTGCCAGCAGCGTAGTGGTAGGGACTAGCGGGGACCATGAGCAGTTCTTC; cdr3_aa: CASSVVVGTSGDHEQFF
d_call: NA; j_call: TRBJ2-7; v_call: TRBV11-1; clone_size: few; cdr3_nt: TGTGCCAGCAGCTTAGTCCGGGAAGTGGTCCACGAGCAGTACTTC; cdr3_aa: CASSLVREVVHEQYF
d_call: NA; j_call: TRBJ2-1; v_call: TRBV10-3; clone_size: NA; cdr3_nt: TGTGCCATCAGTAAAGTGACGGAGTCCTACAATGAGCAGTTCTTC; cdr3_aa: CAISKVTESYNEQFF
d_call: NA; j_call: TRBJ2-1; v_call: TRBV4-1; clone_size: NA; cdr3_nt: TGTGCCAGCAGCCAAGATCTGAATGAGCAGTTCTTC; cdr3_aa: CASSQDLNEQFF
d_call: NA; j_call: TRBJ2-1; v_call: TRBV7-3; clone_size: NA; cdr3_nt: TGTGCCAGCAGCCCCTCTAGCGATGAGCAGTTCTTC; cdr3_aa: CASSPSSDEQFF
d_call: NA; j_call: TRBJ2-3; v_call: TRBV6-1; clone_size: once; cdr3_nt: TGTGCCAGCGGACAGATCACAGATACGCAGTATTTT; cdr3_aa: CASGQITDTQYF
d_call: TRBD1; j_call: TRBJ2-7; v_call: TRBV9; clone_size: NA; cdr3_nt: TGTGCCAGCAGTGTTAACGGACAGGGCTACGAGCAGTACTTC; cdr3_aa: CASSVNGQGYEQYF
d_call: NA; j_call: TRBJ2-7; v_call: TRBV14; clone_size: NA; cdr3_nt: TGTGCCAGCAGCCAATCAACAGTCTCCTACGAGCAGTACTTC; cdr3_aa: CASSQSTVSYEQYF
d_call: NA; j_call: TRBJ2-1; v_call: TRBV2; clone_size: NA; cdr3_nt: TGTGCCAGCCTTCTCGGCGAGCAGTTCTTC; cdr3_aa: CASLLGEQFF
d_call: NA; j_call: TRBJ2-7; v_call: TRBV4-1; clone_size: NA; cdr3_nt: TGCGCCAGCAGCCAAGGGAGATGGAGGGATCACTACGAGCAGTACTTC; cdr3_aa: CASSQGRWRDHYEQYF
d_call: NA; j_call: TRBJ2-5; v_call: TRBV25-1; clone_size: few; cdr3_nt: TGTGCCAGCAGTACATCCCCTGGGGCCCAAGAGACCCAGTACTTC; cdr3_aa: CASSTSPGAQETQYF
d_call: NA; j_call: TRBJ1-1; v_call: TRBV20-1; clone_size: NA; cdr3_nt: TGCAGTGCTTACCGGGACCAAAGCAACACTGAAGCTTTCTTT; cdr3_aa: CSAYRDQSNTEAFF
d_call: NA; j_call: TRBJ2-3; v_call: TRBV29-1; clone_size: NA; cdr3_nt: TGCAGCGTTGAAGATCAGGGGACAGATACGCAGTATTTT; cdr3_aa: CSVEDQGTDTQYF
d_call: NA; j_call: TRBJ2-1; v_call: TRBV7-9; clone_size: NA; cdr3_nt: TGTGCCAGCAGCCCCCGTTTCCGGGAATCTTACAATGAGCAGTTCTTC; cdr3_aa: CASSPRFRESYNEQFF
d_call: TRBD2; j_call: TRBJ2-3; v_call: TRBV9; clone_size: NA; cdr3_nt: TGTGCCAGCAGCGTAGAGTGGCGTGGAGCGGGGGGGCAAGATACGCAGTATTTT; cdr3_aa: CASSVEWRGAGGQDTQYF
d_call: TRBD2; j_call: TRBJ2-7; v_call: TRBV12-3/TRBV12-4; clone_size: NA; cdr3_nt: TGTGCCAGCAGTCAATTGGGGACTAACTACGAGCAGTACTTC; cdr3_aa: CASSQLGTNYEQYF
d_call: NA; j_call: TRBJ2-5; v_call: TRBV5-5; clone_size: NA; cdr3_nt: TGTGCCAGCAGCTCCTTCAGGGGGGGTCTGCAAGAGACCCAGTACTTC; cdr3_aa: CASSSFRGGLQETQYF
d_call: TRBD2; j_call: TRBJ2-3; v_call: TRBV7-3; clone_size: NA; cdr3_nt: TGTGCCAGCAGCTTAAGGGTAGCGGGGAACACAGATACGCAGTATTTT; cdr3_aa: CASSLRVAGNTDTQYF
d_call: TRBD1; j_call: TRBJ1-5; v_call: TRBV2; clone_size: NA; cdr3_nt: TGTGCCAGCACGCCAACAGGGGTAGCACAGCCCCAGCATTTT; cdr3_aa: CASTPTGVAQPQHF
d_call: NA; j_call: TRBJ1-6; v_call: TRBV12-3/TRBV12-4; clone_size: NA; cdr3_nt: TGTGCCAGCAGTTTAAACAGGGATAATTCACCCCTCCACTTT; cdr3_aa: CASSLNRDNSPLHF